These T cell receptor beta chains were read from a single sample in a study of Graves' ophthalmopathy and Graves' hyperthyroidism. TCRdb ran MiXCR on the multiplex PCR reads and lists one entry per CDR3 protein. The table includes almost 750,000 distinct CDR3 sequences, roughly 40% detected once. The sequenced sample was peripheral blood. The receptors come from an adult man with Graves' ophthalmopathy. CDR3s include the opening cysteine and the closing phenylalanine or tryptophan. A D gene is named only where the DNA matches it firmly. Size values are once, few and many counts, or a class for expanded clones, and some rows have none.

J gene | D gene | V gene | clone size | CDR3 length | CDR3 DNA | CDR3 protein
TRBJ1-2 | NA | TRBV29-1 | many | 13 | TGCAGCGTTTGGCCGGAGGGTGAGGGCGGCTACACCTTC | CSVWPEGEGGYTF
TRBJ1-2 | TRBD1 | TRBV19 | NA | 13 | TGTGCCAGTGGACAGGGGAGGCTTCATGGCTACACCTTC | CASGQGRLHGYTF
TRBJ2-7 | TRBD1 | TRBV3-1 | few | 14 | TGTGCCAGCAGCGATGCGACAGGGGGCGACGAGCAGTACTTC | CASSDATGGDEQYF
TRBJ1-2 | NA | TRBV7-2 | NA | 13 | TGTGCCAGCAGCCGCGGGGTCCTCTATGGCTACACCTTC | CASSRGVLYGYTF
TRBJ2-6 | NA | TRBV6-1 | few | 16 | TGTGCCAGCAGTTACCTCCGGGGCGCCGGGGCCAACGTCCTGACTTTC | CASSYLRGAGANVLTF
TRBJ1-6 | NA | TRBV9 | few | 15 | TGTGCCAGCAGCACCTCGGACCTGGGGAATTCACCCCTCCACTTT | CASSTSDLGNSPLHF
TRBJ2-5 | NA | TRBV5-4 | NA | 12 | TGTGCCAGCAGCTTTCTCCACGAGACCCAGTACTTC | CASSFLHETQYF
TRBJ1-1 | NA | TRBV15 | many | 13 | TGTGCCACCAGCTTAAAGAGGAACACTGAAGCTTTCTTT | CATSLKRNTEAFF
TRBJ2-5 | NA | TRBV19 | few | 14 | TGTGCCAGTAGGTCGGACCGTACTCAAGAGACCCAGTACTTC | CASRSDRTQETQYF
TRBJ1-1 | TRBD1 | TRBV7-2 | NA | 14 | TGTGCCAGCAGCTTCAGTGGGACAGGCCTTTCGGCTTTCTTT | CASSFSGTGLSAFF
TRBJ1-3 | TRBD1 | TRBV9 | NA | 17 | TGTGCCAGCAGCGTCGCAGGGGGCTCCTCCTCTGGAAACACCATATATTTT | CASSVAGGSSSGNTIYF
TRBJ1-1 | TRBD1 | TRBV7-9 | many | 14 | TGTGCCAGCAGGGGACAGCGATTGAACACTGAAGCTTTCTTT | CASRGQRLNTEAFF
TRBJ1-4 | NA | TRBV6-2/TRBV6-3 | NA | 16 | TGTGCCAGCAGTTATGAGGGGAGGAGCCCTAATGAAAAACTGTTTTTT | CASSYEGRSPNEKLFF
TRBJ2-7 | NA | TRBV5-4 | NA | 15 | TGTGCCAGCAGCTTGGGTGGGCTAGCGCGCTCCGAGCAGTACTTC | CASSLGGLARSEQYF
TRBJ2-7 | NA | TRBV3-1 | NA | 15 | TGTGCCGGCAGCCGCACACATGGACAGACCTACGAGCAGTACTTC | CAGSRTHGQTYEQYF
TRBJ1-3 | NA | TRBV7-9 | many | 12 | TGTGCCAGCAGTATAGATGGAAACACCATATATTTT | CASSIDGNTIYF
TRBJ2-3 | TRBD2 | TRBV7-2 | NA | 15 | TGTGCCAGCAGCTGGGGGACTATGGGCACAGATACGCAGTATTTT | CASSWGTMGTDTQYF
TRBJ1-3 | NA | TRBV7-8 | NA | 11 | TGTGCCAGCAGTCCTGACAGCACCATATATTTT | CASSPDSTIYF
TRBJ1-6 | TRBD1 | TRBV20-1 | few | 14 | TGCAGTGCTCTACGGGACAGGGCTAGGTCACCCCTCCACTTT | CSALRDRARSPLHF
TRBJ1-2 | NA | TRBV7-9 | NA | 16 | TGTGCCAGCAGCCAAGATGTCGGCAACCGCTTCTATGGCTACACCTTC | CASSQDVGNRFYGYTF
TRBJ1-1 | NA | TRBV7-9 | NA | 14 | TGTGCCAGCAGCTTAATAGCCGGGGGGCAAGAGGCTTTCTTT | CASSLIAGGQEAFF